This TCR beta chain is from a study of vaccination effects on CD4 cells after COVID-19. General study findings and limits: There was marked clonal contraction among infection- and vaccine-induced clones late after vaccination.

Antigen-specific CD4+ T cells expanded by the ViraFEST assay with viral peptide pools were then sequenced. Investigators separated out CD4+ T cells once around nine days of culture had passed. Testing of the vaccine recipients showed negative nucleocapsid antibodies and no prior SARS-CoV-2 infection. Cultures had half their medium replaced with IL-2 medium on days 3 and 7. V lost 5 bases and J lost 7, with 14 bases in between. The CDR3 sequence is 13 residues long. Germline loops: CDR1 MNHEY, CDR2 SVGEGT. Generated by immunoSEQ multiplex PCR, the TCRdb table keeps only in-frame clones and is missing some. The sample lists roughly 21,000 clones, around 72% occurring once. On this clone itself: The target antigen is unknown.

The source was CD4+ T cells from PBMCs cultured with HCoV-NL63 spike peptides, collected before COVID-19 vaccination. This chain uses TRBV6-2 or TRBV6-3 with TRBJ2-5; D tentatively reads TRBD1 or TRBD2 (5 bases each). The sequence derives from a human donor who received a COVID-19 vaccine. The DNA of the CDR3 is TGTGCCAGCAGTGGACCCCCGGGACGGACCCAGTACTTC. Its protein is CASSGPPGRTQYF.